This T cell receptor beta chain comes out of a study of blood T cells in healthy people across ages. The authors ran a second PCR of about 7 to 11 cycles using a sample-barcoded 5' primer and a J-beta primer mix. MiXCR, run by TCRdb on the 5' RACE reads, gives a single entry per CDR3 protein. The table has about 1.8 million distinct CDR3 sequences, approximately 50% seen once; the top ten hold roughly 2%. The clonotype comes from a woman between 35 and 50 years old in good health. Sequencing was done on a sample of blood.

This CDR3 reads CASRSQELTDTQYF. The CDR3 region has the DNA TGTGCCAGCAGGTCGCAGGAGCTCACAGATACGCAGTATTTT. The chain joins TRBV6-1 to TRBJ2-3; D is unresolved. Per germline, CDR1 MNHNS and CDR2 SASEGT. Trimming shortened V by 6 bases and J by 2 bases, and 12 bases separated the two germline ends. CDR3 size: 14 residues.